Detailed here is one T cell receptor (beta chain). No antigen is known for it. The sample comes from a study of blood T cells in healthy people across ages. V was trimmed by 0 bases and J by 12 bases, leaving 9 bases between them. CDR3 size: 11 residues. In germline, CDR1 is MNHEY, CDR2 SVGAGI. Findings of the study overall: Older age coincided with a roughly linear decline in TCR beta diversity per million T cells.

A second PCR of 7 to 11 cycles used a sample-barcoded 5' primer and a J-beta primer mix. TCRdb re-derived calls from the 5' RACE reads in MiXCR, one entry per CDR3 protein. The sample lists approximately 360,000 distinct CDR3 sequences; roughly half were seen once. The V gene is TRBV6-5, the J gene TRBJ2-7; D unresolved. The sample taken for sequencing was blood. The clonotype was recovered from a man in his sixties in good health. Here the CDR3 DNA reads TGTGCCAGCAGTTACTCGGGTAGAAGGTACTTC. Its protein product is CASSYSGRRYF.